This T cell receptor beta chain appears in the sequencing data of a study of shared clonotypes between healthy human individuals. Profiled with immunoSEQ multiplex PCR; TCRdb holds only in-frame clones, not every one. The table shows roughly 1,100,000 clones, with about 75% occurring only once. The length of the CDR3 is 11 residues. The germline V gene has CDR1 SQVTM and CDR2 ANQGSEA. Concerning this clone: One end of the junction fails to match germline, which may point to a read error.

The sequencing input was memory CD4+ T cells sorted from blood. Regarding subset: CD45RA-negative fraction. The chain carries TRBV29-1 and TRBJ2-7; 10 nucleotides agree with TRBD2. This receptor was identified in a man younger than 30 in good health. In DNA form, the CDR3 reads TGCAGCGTTGGGGAGACTAGCGGGCAGAGCTTC. Protein sequence: CSVGETSGQSF.